This T cell receptor (beta chain) was recovered during a study of blood T cell repertoires in COVID-19. Whole-study context: The origin of the acute and convalescent COVID-19 samples was the United States, Italy and Spain.

This CDR3 contains 15 residues. V dropped 5 bases and J dropped 6 bases, with 16 bases sitting between them. The germline V gene has CDR1 MNHEY and CDR2 SMNVEV (reference sequence). Sequencing used immunoSEQ multiplex PCR; TCRdb keeps in-frame clones, though not all of them. Of 200,000 to 250,000 clones in the sample, 80% to 85% are singletons; the top ten hold about 6.6%. The cohort comprised adults aged about 18 to 90 years residing in some 24 US areas. Cohorts were determined from participant-reported clinical history. Cohort 3 donors counted as recovered after two negative PCRs, clearance, or resolved symptoms.

The chain carries TRBV27 and TRBJ1-4; D is perhaps TRBD1 (5 bases). Sequenced input: PBMCs or T cells enriched from blood (not recorded which). This receptor was taken from a middle-aged woman who had recovered from COVID-19. The CDR3: CASSHGGQGDEKLFF. Written as DNA, the CDR3 is TGTGCCAGCAGTCACGGGGGTCAGGGTGATGAAAAACTGTTTTTT.